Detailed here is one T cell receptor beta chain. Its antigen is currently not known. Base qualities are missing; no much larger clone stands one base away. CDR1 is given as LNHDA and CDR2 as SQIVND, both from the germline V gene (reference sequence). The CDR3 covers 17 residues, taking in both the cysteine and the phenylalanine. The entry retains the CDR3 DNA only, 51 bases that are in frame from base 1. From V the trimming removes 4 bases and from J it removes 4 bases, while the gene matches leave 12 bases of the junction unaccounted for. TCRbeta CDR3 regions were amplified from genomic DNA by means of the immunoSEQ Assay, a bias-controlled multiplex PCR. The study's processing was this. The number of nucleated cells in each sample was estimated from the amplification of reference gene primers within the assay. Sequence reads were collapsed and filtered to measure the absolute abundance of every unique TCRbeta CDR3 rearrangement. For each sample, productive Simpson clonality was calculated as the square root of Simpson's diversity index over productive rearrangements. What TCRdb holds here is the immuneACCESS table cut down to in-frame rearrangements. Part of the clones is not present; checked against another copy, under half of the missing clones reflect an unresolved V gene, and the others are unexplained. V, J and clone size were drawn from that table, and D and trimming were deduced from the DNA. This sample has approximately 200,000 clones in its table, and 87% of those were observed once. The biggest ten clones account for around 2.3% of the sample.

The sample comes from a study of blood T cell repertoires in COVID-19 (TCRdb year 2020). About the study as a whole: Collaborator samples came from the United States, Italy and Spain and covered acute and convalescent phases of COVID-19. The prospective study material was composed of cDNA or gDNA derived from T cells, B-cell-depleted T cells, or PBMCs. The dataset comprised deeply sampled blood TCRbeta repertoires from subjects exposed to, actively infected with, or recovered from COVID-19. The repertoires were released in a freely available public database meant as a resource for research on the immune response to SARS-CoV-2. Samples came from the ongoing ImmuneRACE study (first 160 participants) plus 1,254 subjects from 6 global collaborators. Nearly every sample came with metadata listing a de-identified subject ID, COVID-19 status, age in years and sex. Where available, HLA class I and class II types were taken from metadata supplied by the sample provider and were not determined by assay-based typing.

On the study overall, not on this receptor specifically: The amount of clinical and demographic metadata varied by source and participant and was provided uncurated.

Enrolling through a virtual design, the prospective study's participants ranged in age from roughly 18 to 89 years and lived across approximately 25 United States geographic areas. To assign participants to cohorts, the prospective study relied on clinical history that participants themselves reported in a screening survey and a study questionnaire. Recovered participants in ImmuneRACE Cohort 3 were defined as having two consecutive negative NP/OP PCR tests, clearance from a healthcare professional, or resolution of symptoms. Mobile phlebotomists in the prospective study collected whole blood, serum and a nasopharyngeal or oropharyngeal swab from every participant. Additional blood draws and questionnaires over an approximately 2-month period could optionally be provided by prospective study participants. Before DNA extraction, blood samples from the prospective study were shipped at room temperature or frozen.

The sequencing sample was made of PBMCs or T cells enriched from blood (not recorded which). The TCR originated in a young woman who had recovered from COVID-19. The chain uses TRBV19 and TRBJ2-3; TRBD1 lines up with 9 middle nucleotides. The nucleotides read TGTGCCAGTAGTAGGGGGGGGCCCGGGACAGGGCCAGATACGCAGTATTTT. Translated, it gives CASSRGGPGTGPDTQYF.